A single TCR beta chain is shown here with its context. Its antigen is still unknown. The V and J ends lost 0 bases and 1 base respectively, with 13 bases between them. Per germline, CDR1 SGHDN and CDR2 FVKESK. The CDR3 consists of 16 residues. Here immunoSEQ multiplex PCR was the method, and the copy in TCRdb shows in-frame clones only, minus some. The table shows more than 30,000 clones, with roughly 97% occurring only once. This record comes from a study of T cells in tuberculosis. Study in general: In South Africa, adults with active tuberculosis were compared with IGRA-negative and latently infected IGRA-positive adolescents.

Whole-study results and caveats: Smaller distances to GMM-specific TCRs suggested their expansion in active tuberculosis. Smaller alpha distances in active tuberculosis partly reflected shorter CDR3-alpha lengths. Classification accuracy was 80% to 90% (AUROC approximately 0.89) with the GMM-specific repertoire.

This TCR derives from a donor aged 10-30 years with latent tuberculosis or without tuberculosis infection. The chain joins TRBV14 to TRBJ2-7; D gene unclear. What was sequenced was PBMCs. CDR3 DNA: TGTGCCAGCAGCCAAGATGTGGGTAGCCGATCCTACGAGCAGTACTTC. It yields the protein CASSQDVGSRSYEQYF.